This T cell receptor beta chain was retrieved from a study of blood T cell repertoires in COVID-19. Looking at the study overall: Spain, Italy and the United States supplied samples that represented acute and convalescent COVID-19. The analysed material was cDNA or gDNA that came from T cells, B-cell-depleted T cells, or PBMCs.

This clone was detected many times. Trimming took 0 bases from V and 0 from J; bases not matched to a gene: 2. Germline assignment: CDR1 MNHNS and CDR2 SASEGT. This CDR3 is 15 amino acids long. Authors' processing steps: Estimation of nucleated cell counts relied on the amplification of reference gene primers. Data came from immunoSEQ multiplex PCR; TCRdb stores just in-frame clones and leaves some out. The V and J calls and clone size were taken over from that table, and D and trimming were inferred from the DNA. The sample holds about 400,000 clones; roughly 90% are singletons and the top ten take more than 0.95%.

The sample was peripheral blood. This clonotype originated in a middle-aged man with acute or convalescent COVID-19. The chain links TRBV6-1 to TRBJ2-7, with 7 bases aligning to TRBD2. In DNA form, the CDR3 reads TGTGCCAGCAGTGAAGCAGCGGGGAGCTCCTACGAGCAGTACTTC. Its translation: CASSEAAGSSYEQYF.